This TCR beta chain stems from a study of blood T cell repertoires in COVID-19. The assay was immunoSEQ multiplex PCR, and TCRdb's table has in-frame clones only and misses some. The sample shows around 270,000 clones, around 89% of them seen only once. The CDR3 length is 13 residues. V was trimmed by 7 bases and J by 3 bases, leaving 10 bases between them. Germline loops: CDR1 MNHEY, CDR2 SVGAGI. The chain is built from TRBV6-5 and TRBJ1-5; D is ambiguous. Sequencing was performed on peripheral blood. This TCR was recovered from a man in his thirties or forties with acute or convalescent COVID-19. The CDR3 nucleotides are TGTGCCAGCAAGGTGACTGACAATCAGCCCCAGCATTTT. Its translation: CASKVTDNQPQHF.